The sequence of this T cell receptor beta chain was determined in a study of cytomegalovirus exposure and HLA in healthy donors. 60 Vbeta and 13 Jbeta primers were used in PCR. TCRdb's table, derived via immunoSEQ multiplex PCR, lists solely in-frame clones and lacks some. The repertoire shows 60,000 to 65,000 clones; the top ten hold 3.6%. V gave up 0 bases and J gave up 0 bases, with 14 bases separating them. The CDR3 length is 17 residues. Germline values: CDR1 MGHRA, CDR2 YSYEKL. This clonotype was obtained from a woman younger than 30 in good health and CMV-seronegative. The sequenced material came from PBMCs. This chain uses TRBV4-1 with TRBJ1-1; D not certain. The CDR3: CASSQELAEPLNTEAFF. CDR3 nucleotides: TGCGCCAGCAGCCAAGAGTTAGCAGAACCCTTGAACACTGAAGCTTTCTTT.